This TCR beta chain stems from a study of cytomegalovirus exposure and HLA in healthy donors. Whole-study results and caveats: Previously analyzed data showed that most TCR beta V segments were productive at a frequency of about 87% or about 30%.

The CDR3 runs 15 residues. The germline V gene has CDR1 MDHEN and CDR2 SYDVKM. Comment on this clone: Antigen unknown. One end of the junction fails to match germline, which may point to a read error.

Vbeta (60) and Jbeta (13) primers were used in the PCR. Sequencing used immunoSEQ multiplex PCR; TCRdb keeps in-frame clones, though not all of them. The sample lists 150,000 to 200,000 clones; roughly 80% were seen once. Each donor was nominally healthy when sampled (though unrecorded immune exposures were likely). The V and J genes are TRBV28 and TRBJ1-5; possibly TRBD1 for D (5 bases). This clonotype was obtained from a middle-aged man in good health and CMV-seropositive. The sequenced sample consisted of PBMCs. DNA of the CDR3: TGTGCCAGCAATTTAGGAGGGACGAGCAATCAGCCCCAGCATTTT. Protein: CASNLGGTSNQPQHF. Full variable domain (remainder filled in from reference TRBV28 and TRBJ1-5): DVKVTQSSRYLVKRTGEKVFLECVQDMDHENMFWYRQDPGLGLRLIYFSYDVKMKEKGDIPEGYSVSREKKERFSLILESASTNQTSMYLCASNLGGTSNQPQHFGDGTRLSIL.